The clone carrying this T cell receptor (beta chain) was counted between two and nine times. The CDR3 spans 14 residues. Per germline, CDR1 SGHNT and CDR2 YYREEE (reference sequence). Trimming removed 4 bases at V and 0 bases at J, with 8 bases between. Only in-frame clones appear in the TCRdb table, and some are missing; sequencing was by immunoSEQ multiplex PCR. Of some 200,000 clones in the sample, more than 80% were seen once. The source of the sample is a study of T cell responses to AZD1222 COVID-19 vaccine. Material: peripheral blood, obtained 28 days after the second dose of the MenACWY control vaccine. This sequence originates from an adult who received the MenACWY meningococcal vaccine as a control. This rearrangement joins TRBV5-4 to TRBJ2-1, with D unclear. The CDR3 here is CASSAQPSYNEQFF. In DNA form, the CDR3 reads TGTGCCAGCAGCGCGCAGCCCTCCTACAATGAGCAGTTCTTC.